The T cell receptor beta chain described here comes from a study of patients and donors after allogeneic stem cell transplantation. Each CDR3 protein is one row after TCRdb ran MiXCR on the RT-PCR reads. Of about 57,000 distinct CDR3 sequences in the sample, 10% to 15% are singletons; the top ten hold more than 25%. Trimming stripped 1 base from V and 5 bases from J, with 14 bases between. Germline V gene sequence: CDR1 SGHVS, CDR2 FQNEAQ. The CDR3 covers 15 residues. This TCR was sampled from a human donor who was either an allogeneic HSCT recipient or a stem cell or donor lymphocyte infusion donor (not recorded which). It is not recorded whose cells these are; they may come from a transplant donor. Sequencing was performed on blood, either unsorted or a sorted T cell fraction (not recorded which). The rearrangement uses TRBV7-8 and TRBJ2-5; D ambiguous. CDR3 nucleotides: TGTGCCAGCAGCTTAGTCGGTATCCAGCCTGAGACCCAGTACTTC. Translating it yields CASSLVGIQPETQYF. The full variable domain, its missing parts supplied by reference TRBV7-8 and TRBJ2-5, is GAGVSQSPRYKVAKRGQDVALRCDPISGHVSLFWYQQALGQGPEFLTYFQNEAQLDKSGLPSDRFFAERPEGSVSTLKIQRTQQEDSAVYLCASSLVGIQPETQYFGPGTRLLVL.